One sample yielded the 16 T cell receptor beta chains listed below, sequenced in a study of blood T cell repertoires in COVID-19. Sequencing was performed with immunoSEQ multiplex PCR; in TCRdb, only in-frame clones are kept and a portion is missing. This table holds some 200,000 clones, about 88% found once. Sequencing was performed on PBMCs or T cells enriched from blood (not recorded which). These receptors originate from a woman aged 25 to 39 who had recovered from COVID-19.

The chain uses TRBV4-3 and TRBJ1-2; 8 bases match TRBD1. In germline, CDR1 is LGHNA, CDR2 YSLEER. This CDR3 has 18 residues. Unmatched junction bases numbered 13, after V lost 0 bases and J lost 4 bases. For the CDR3, the DNA is TGCGCCAGCAGCCAAGATTTGGCAGGGGGCAGGAAAGTCTATGGCTACACCTTC. Amino acid sequence: CASSQDLAGGRKVYGYTF.

The chain joins TRBV9 to TRBJ2-2; 7 positions match TRBD1. The V segment lost 7 bases and the J segment 4 bases; nucleotides outside the gene matches: 7. Germline-derived CDR1 and CDR2 are SGDLS and YYNGEE. CDR3 size: 14 residues. The DNA of the CDR3 is TGTGCCAGCTCCCCGGGACAGACCACCGGGGAGCTGTTTTTT. It specifies CASSPGQTTGELFF.

The V and J genes are TRBV5-6 and TRBJ2-7; a possible D gene is TRBD2 (5 bases). The CDR3 runs to 15 residues. Germline values: CDR1 SGHDT, CDR2 YYEEEE. V was cut by 0 bases and J by 3 bases, with 13 bases left in between. The DNA for the CDR3 is TGTGCCAGCAGCTTGGCCGGGCTAGCCGACTACGAGCAGTACTTC. Amino acid sequence: CASSLAGLADYEQYF. Supplemented by reference TRBV5-6 and TRBJ2-7, the full variable domain reads DAGVTQSPTHLIKTRGQQVTLRCSPKSGHDTVSWYQQALGQGPQFIFQYYEEEERQRGNFPDRFSGHQFPNYSSELNVNALLLGDSALYLCASSLAGLADYEQYFGPGTRLTVT.

The CDR3 protein is CASSLEDRVTDTQYF. In DNA, the CDR3 is TGTGCCAGCAGCTTGGAGGACAGGGTAACAGATACGCAGTATTTT. V is TRBV5-4 and J is TRBJ2-3; 8 bases match TRBD1. Germline loops: CDR1 SGHNT, CDR2 YYREEE (reference sequence). J lost 3 bases, V lost 0 bases, and 3 bases had no gene match. The CDR3 sequence is 15 residues long.

This sequence joins TRBV7-9 and TRBJ1-4, with 7 nucleotides matching TRBD1. Germline CDR1 reads SEHNR; CDR2 reads FQNEAQ (reference sequence). The CDR3 consists of 14 residues. V lost 6 bases and J lost 5; bases outside the gene matches: 6. The CDR3 coding sequence is TGTGCCAGCAGTCTACAGGGGCTAAATGAAAAACTGTTTTTT. It is translated as CASSLQGLNEKLFF.

The rearrangement joins TRBV11-3 to TRBJ2-2; 7 positions match TRBD1. V trimming: 4 bases; J trimming: 1 base; junction bases outside the gene matches: 0. Germline values: CDR1 SGHNT, CDR2 YENEEA. This CDR3 contains 14 residues. The DNA for the CDR3 is TGTGCCAGCAGCTGGACAGGGAACACCGGGGAGCTGTTTTTT. Its protein product is CASSWTGNTGELFF.

V usage is TRBV5-4 and J usage is TRBJ2-7; 7 bases are a match to TRBD2. The junction had 0 bases not matched to a gene; V was cut back by 0 bases and J by 0 bases. CDR3 length: 14 amino acids. CDR1 and CDR2 (germline): SGHNT, YYREEE (reference sequence). The CDR3 coding sequence is TGTGCCAGCAGCTTGGGGGGGGGCTCCTACGAGCAGTACTTC. It yields the protein CASSLGGGSYEQYF.

This clone was detected only once. The DNA for the CDR3 is TGTGCCAGCACCGGAACCGGGGCAGGGGCGAGAAGCAATCAGCCCCAGCATTTT. Its protein is CASTGTGAGARSNQPQHF. The chain combines TRBV11-2 with TRBJ1-5; tentative D call: TRBD1 (6 bases). Trimming stripped 7 bases from V and 1 base from J, with 23 bases between. The CDR3 consists of 18 residues. Germline CDR1 is SGHAT and CDR2 is FQNNGV.

The chain has TRBV7-2 and TRBJ2-3; no reliable D call. CDR1 SGHTA and CDR2 FQGNSA come from the germline V gene. The CDR3 consists of 15 residues. Deletions cut 0 bases from V and 5 bases from J, with 12 bases between. CDR3 residues: CASSLALVPGDTQYF. CDR3 nucleotides: TGTGCCAGCAGCTTAGCTCTTGTTCCGGGAGATACGCAGTATTTT. Full variable domain (missing parts from reference TRBV7-2 and TRBJ2-3): GAGVSQSPSNKVTEKGKDVELRCDPISGHTALYWYRQSLGQGLEFLIYFQGNSAPDKSGLPSDRFSAERTGGSVSTLTIQRTQQEDSAVYLCASSLALVPGDTQYFGPGTRLTVL.

This clone was picked up a small number of times. This chain links TRBV5-1 with TRBJ1-2; 8 positions agree with TRBD1. V gave up 0 bases and J gave up 2 bases; unmatched junction bases: 6. In germline, CDR1 is SGHRS, CDR2 YFSETQ. This CDR3 comprises 16 residues. CDR3 coding DNA: TGCGCCAGCAGCTTGGCGTCAGGGGGCGCCAACTATGGCTACACCTTC. It encodes CASSLASGGANYGYTF.

This clone was found a few times. This chain uses TRBV11-2 with TRBJ2-7; D is perhaps TRBD1 (6 bases). The germline V gene encodes CDR1 SGHAT and CDR2 FQNNGV. V was clipped by 5 bases and J by 2 bases, with 16 bases between them. CDR3 length: 15 amino acids. CDR3 amino acids: CASSPNRDTTYEQYF. DNA of the CDR3: TGTGCCAGCAGCCCCAACCGGGACACCACCTACGAGCAGTACTTC.

In nucleotides, the CDR3 is TGTGCCACCAGTTATAACAGGGGGCCCTACGAGCAGTACTTC. Its translation: CATSYNRGPYEQYF. This chain joins TRBV15 and TRBJ2-7, with 9 bases identical to TRBD1. The CDR3 has 14 amino acids. Trimming removed 6 bases from V and 2 bases from J; junction bases left unmatched: 5. Germline values: CDR1 LNHNV, CDR2 YYDKDF (reference sequence).

The V call is TRBV19, the J call TRBJ2-1; D possibly corresponds to TRBD2 (5 bases). The germline gives CDR1 LNHDA, CDR2 SQIVND (reference sequence). V lost 1 base, J lost 2 bases, and 9 bases lay in between. This CDR3 is built from 15 residues. The CDR3: CASSIGGPPYNEQFF. The CDR3 bases are TGTGCCAGTAGTATAGGCGGGCCCCCCTACAATGAGCAGTTCTTC.

This sequence joins TRBV5-6 and TRBJ2-7, with 8 positions matching TRBD1. This CDR3 is built from 15 residues. V trimming: 4 bases; J trimming: 2 bases; junction bases outside the gene matches: 8. Germline values: CDR1 SGHDT, CDR2 YYEEEE. The CDR3 DNA follows: TGTGCCAGCAGCCTGGGGGACAGGACTACCTACGAGCAGTACTTC. This sequence encodes CASSLGDRTTYEQYF.

This chain connects TRBV3-1 (or the pseudogene TRBV3-2) to TRBJ2-1; 8 nucleotides agree with TRBD2. The junction had 9 bases not matched to a gene; V was cut back by 4 bases and J by 7 bases. Germline V lookup: CDR1 LGHDT, CDR2 YNNKEL (reference sequence). This CDR3 contains 15 residues. The CDR3 coding sequence is TGTGCCAGCAGCCTCCGGGGGGGGTACAGAAATGAGCAGTTCTTC. Translation: CASSLRGGYRNEQFF.

J is TRBJ2-1 and V is TRBV7-8, with a weak D call TRBD2 (5 bases). The CDR3 totals 14 residues. Between the trimmed V and J ends, which lost 4 bases and 5 bases, there was a span of 12 bases. In germline, CDR1 is SGHVS, CDR2 FQNEAQ. The CDR3 nucleotides are TGTGCCAGCAGCTCCTTGGACGGGAACAATGAGCAGTTCTTC. Translating gives CASSSLDGNNEQFF.